The clone carrying this TCR beta chain was seen only a few times. Its specificity is not known. The data originate from a study of cytomegalovirus exposure and HLA in healthy donors. The CDR3 spans 17 residues. Looked up from germline, CDR1 is MGHRA and CDR2 is YSYEKL. V lost 4 bases to trimming and J lost 2 bases, with 18 bases between them. The study, taken as a whole, reports: Relative to the 666-donor mean, N-insertions were reportedly fewer in an Asian-associated ancestry cluster in a later analysis.

The PCR contained 60 Vbeta and 13 Jbeta primers. The protocol was immunoSEQ multiplex PCR, while the TCRdb copy is restricted to in-frame clones and leaves out a portion. Seen here are approximately 69,000 clones, 60% to 75% observed once, and the top ten hold less than 25%. V gene TRBV4-1 combines with J gene TRBJ2-4; TRBD1 might be the D (6 bases). The sample taken for sequencing was PBMCs. This receptor was obtained from a man aged 35-49 years in good health and CMV-seropositive. The CDR3 nucleotides are TGCGCCAGCAGCCTAGGACAGCCCCATGGGCCCAAAAACATTCAGTACTTC. Translating gives CASSLGQPHGPKNIQYF.